The 15 T cell receptor beta chains given below trace back to one sample, sequenced in a study of blood T cell repertoires in COVID-19. The method was immunoSEQ multiplex PCR; TCRdb's version includes in-frame clones alone and lacks a portion of them. This table has fewer than 180,000 clones, approximately 86% appearing once. Sequences were obtained from peripheral blood. The receptors come from a man between 65 and 85 years old with acute or convalescent COVID-19.

This chain joins TRBV28 and TRBJ1-2, with 9 nucleotides matching TRBD1. J lost 2 bases, V lost 4 bases, and 2 bases had no gene match. Germline loops: CDR1 MDHEN, CDR2 SYDVKM. This CDR3 is built from 14 residues. In DNA, the CDR3 is TGTGCCAGCAGTTGGGACAGGGCGAACTATGGCTACACCTTC. Amino acid sequence: CASSWDRANYGYTF.

This chain links TRBV28 with TRBJ1-2; possible D gene TRBD1, 6 bases. The CDR3 sequence is 11 residues long. Per germline, CDR1 MDHEN and CDR2 SYDVKM. Trimming cost V 4 bases and J 12 bases, with 12 bases left between them. CDR3 amino acids: CASSSRTAHTF. CDR3 bases: TGTGCCAGCAGTTCCCGGACAGCCCACACCTTC.

This chain connects TRBV27 to TRBJ2-1; no clear D gene. V was shortened by 0 bases and J by 9 bases, with 9 bases between the two germline ends. The germline V gene encodes CDR1 MNHEY and CDR2 SMNVEV (reference sequence). This CDR3 contains 13 residues. The CDR3 DNA reads TGTGCCAGCAGTTTATCGAAAGCGACTGAGCAGTTCTTC. It is translated as CASSLSKATEQFF.

This chain connects TRBV19 to TRBJ1-1, with 7 bases aligning to TRBD1. Germline values: CDR1 LNHDA, CDR2 SQIVND (reference sequence). The CDR3 spans 16 residues. Trimming at V came to 0 bases and at J to 1 base, leaving 5 bases not matched to a gene. The CDR3 nucleotides read TGTGCCAGTAGTATAGATCTGGACAGGCCGAACACTGAAGCTTTCTTT. It translates to CASSIDLDRPNTEAFF.

The gene calls are TRBV5-1 and TRBJ1-1, with D tentatively TRBD1 (5 bases). Germline lookup yields CDR1 SGHRS and CDR2 YFSETQ. V lost 0 bases to trimming and J lost 0 bases, with 9 bases between them. CDR3 length: 15 residues. CDR3 region: CASSLGGLMNTEAFF. In DNA, the CDR3 is TGCGCCAGCAGCTTGGGGGGCTTGATGAACACTGAAGCTTTCTTT.

This chain's CDR3 is CASSSDFTGELFF. CDR3 coding DNA: TGTGCCAGCAGCTCGGACTTTACCGGGGAGCTGTTTTTT. The gene calls are TRBV7-2 and TRBJ2-2; possibly TRBD2 for D (5 bases). Trimming left V 4 bases short and J 5 bases short, with 8 bases between. The CDR3 extends over 13 amino acids. The germline V gene encodes CDR1 SGHTA and CDR2 FQGNSA.

The chain uses TRBV6-2 or TRBV6-3 and TRBJ2-3; D is ambiguous. Germline CDR1 and CDR2: MNHEY and SVGEGT. This CDR3 has 14 residues. V was clipped by 4 bases and J by 0 bases, with 8 bases between them. The CDR3 region is CASSFSLSTDTQYF. The CDR3 region has the DNA TGTGCCAGCAGTTTTAGTCTAAGCACAGATACGCAGTATTTT.

V gene TRBV9 combines with J gene TRBJ2-3; 8 positions agree with TRBD2. Trimming removed 2 bases from V and 2 bases from J; junction bases left unmatched: 10. The CDR3 runs 17 residues. CDR1 is SGDLS, CDR2 YYNGEE, per germline. CDR3 sequence: CASSVLGSGSNTDTQYF. The CDR3 DNA reads TGTGCCAGCAGCGTCCTCGGCAGCGGGAGTAACACAGATACGCAGTATTTT. Full variable domain (remainder filled in from reference TRBV9 and TRBJ2-3): DSGVTQTPKHLITATGQRVTLRCSPRSGDLSVYWYQQSLDQGLQFLIQYYNGEERAKGNILERFSAQQFPDLHSELNLSSLELGDSALYFCASSVLGSGSNTDTQYFGPGTRLTVL.

This clone was counted once. J is TRBJ1-2 and V is TRBV9; 9 nucleotides agree with TRBD1. This CDR3 region has 16 residues. Germline V gene lookup returns CDR1 SGDLS and CDR2 YYNGEE. J gave up 4 bases and V 3 bases, and 10 bases lay outside the gene matches. As DNA, the CDR3 is TGTGCCAGCAGCGCCCAGCCGACAGGGGGTTTCTATGGCTACACCTTC. It specifies CASSAQPTGGFYGYTF.

The chain couples TRBV9 to TRBJ2-5, with TRBD1 as a possible D gene (6 bases). This CDR3 contains 13 residues. Per germline, CDR1 SGDLS and CDR2 YYNGEE. Trimming took 3 bases from V and 10 from J, leaving 16 bases between them. The CDR3 here is CASSAVTGSVQYF. The CDR3 coding sequence is TGTGCCAGCAGCGCAGTAACAGGGTCGGTCCAGTACTTC.

The chain links TRBV19 to TRBJ2-5; 15 positions agree with TRBD2. The CDR3 has 16 amino acids. The V gene's germline CDR1 is LNHDA and CDR2 SQIVND (reference sequence). The trim removed 1 base at V and 5 bases at J, leaving 2 bases unmatched. CDR3 coding DNA: TGTGCCAGTAGTATAGGGGGACTAGCGGGAGGTGAGACCCAGTACTTC. Translating gives CASSIGGLAGGETQYF.

This clone was counted once. The V call is TRBV7-9, the J call TRBJ2-2, with 11 bases matching TRBD1. The junction had 5 bases not matched to a gene; V was cut back by 1 base and J by 4 bases. From germline, CDR1 is SEHNR and CDR2 FQNEAQ (reference sequence). The CDR3 contains 17 residues. This CDR3 is CASSLVAGQGVTGELFF. DNA of the CDR3: TGTGCCAGCAGCTTAGTAGCGGGACAGGGGGTCACCGGGGAGCTGTTTTTT.

The J gene is TRBJ2-7, the V gene TRBV7-2, with TRBD2 matching 12 bases. The germline V gene has CDR1 SGHTA and CDR2 FQGNSA. With 8 bases clipped from V and 3 bases from J, the junction kept 8 bases outside the gene matches. This CDR3 comprises 15 residues. CDR3 amino acids: CASRLGTSGFYEQYF. For the CDR3, the DNA is TGTGCCAGCCGACTAGGGACTAGCGGGTTCTACGAGCAGTACTTC. The full variable domain, in which reference TRBV7-2 and TRBJ2-7 provide the parts outside the CDR3, is GAGVSQSPSNKVTEKGKDVELRCDPISGHTALYWYRQSLGQGLEFLIYFQGNSAPDKSGLPSDRFSAERTGGSVSTLTIQRTQQEDSAVYLCASRLGTSGFYEQYFGPGTRLTVT.

V usage is TRBV4-2 and J usage is TRBJ1-4; a weak D match, TRBD1 (6 bases). The CDR3 contains 15 residues. Germline V gene sequence: CDR1 LGHNA, CDR2 YNFKEQ. V lost 4 bases to trimming and J lost 5 bases, with 14 bases between them. The DNA of the CDR3 is TGTGCCAGCAGCCGCCCGACAGGCCTAAATGAAAAACTGTTTTTT. This sequence encodes CASSRPTGLNEKLFF.

The V call is TRBV19, the J call TRBJ2-7; TRBD1 aligns across 9 bases. CDR1 is LNHDA and CDR2 is SQIVND in the germline V gene (reference sequence). The trim removed 6 bases at V and 1 base at J, leaving 10 bases unmatched. CDR3 length: 16 amino acids. The DNA of the CDR3 is TGTGCCAGTAGAAACCAAGCCGGGACAGGGTCCTACGAGCAGTACTTC. Protein: CASRNQAGTGSYEQYF. Full variable domain (remainder filled in from reference TRBV19 and TRBJ2-7): DGGITQSPKYLFRKEGQNVTLSCEQNLNHDAMYWYRQDPGQGLRLIYYSQIVNDFQKGDIAEGYSVSREKKESFPLTVTSAQKNPTAFYLCASRNQAGTGSYEQYFGPGTRLTVT.